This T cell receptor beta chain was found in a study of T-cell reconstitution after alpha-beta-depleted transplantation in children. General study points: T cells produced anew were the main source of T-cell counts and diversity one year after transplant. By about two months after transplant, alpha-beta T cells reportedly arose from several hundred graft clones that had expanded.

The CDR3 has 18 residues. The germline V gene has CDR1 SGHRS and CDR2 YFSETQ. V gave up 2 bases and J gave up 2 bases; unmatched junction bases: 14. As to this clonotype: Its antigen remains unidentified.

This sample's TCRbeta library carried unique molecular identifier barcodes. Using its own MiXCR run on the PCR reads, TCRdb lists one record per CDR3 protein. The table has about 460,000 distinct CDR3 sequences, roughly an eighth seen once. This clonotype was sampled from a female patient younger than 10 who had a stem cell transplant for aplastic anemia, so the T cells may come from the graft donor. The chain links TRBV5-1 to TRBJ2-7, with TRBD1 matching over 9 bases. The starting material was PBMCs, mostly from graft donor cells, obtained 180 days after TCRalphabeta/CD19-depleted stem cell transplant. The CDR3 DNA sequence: TGCGCCAGCAGCTTTTTCCCCTCCTGGGACAGGGAGCCCTACGAGCAGTACTTC. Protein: CASSFFPSWDREPYEQYF.